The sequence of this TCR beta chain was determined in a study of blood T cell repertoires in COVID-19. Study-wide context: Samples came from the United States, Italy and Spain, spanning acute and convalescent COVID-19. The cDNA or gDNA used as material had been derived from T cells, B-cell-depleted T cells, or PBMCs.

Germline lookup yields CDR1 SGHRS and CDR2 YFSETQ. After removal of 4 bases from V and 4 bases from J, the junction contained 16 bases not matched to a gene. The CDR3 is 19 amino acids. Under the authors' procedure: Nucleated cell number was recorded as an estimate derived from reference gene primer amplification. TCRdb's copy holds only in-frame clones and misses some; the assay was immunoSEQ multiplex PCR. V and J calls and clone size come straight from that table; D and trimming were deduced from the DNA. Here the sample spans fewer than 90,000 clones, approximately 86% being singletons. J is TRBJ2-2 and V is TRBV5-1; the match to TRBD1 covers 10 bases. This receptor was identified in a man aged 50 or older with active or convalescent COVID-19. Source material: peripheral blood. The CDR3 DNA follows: TGCGCCAGCAGCGTTGGGGACAGGGGCTTTCCTCGAGGCACCGGGGAGCTGTTTTTT. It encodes CASSVGDRGFPRGTGELFF.